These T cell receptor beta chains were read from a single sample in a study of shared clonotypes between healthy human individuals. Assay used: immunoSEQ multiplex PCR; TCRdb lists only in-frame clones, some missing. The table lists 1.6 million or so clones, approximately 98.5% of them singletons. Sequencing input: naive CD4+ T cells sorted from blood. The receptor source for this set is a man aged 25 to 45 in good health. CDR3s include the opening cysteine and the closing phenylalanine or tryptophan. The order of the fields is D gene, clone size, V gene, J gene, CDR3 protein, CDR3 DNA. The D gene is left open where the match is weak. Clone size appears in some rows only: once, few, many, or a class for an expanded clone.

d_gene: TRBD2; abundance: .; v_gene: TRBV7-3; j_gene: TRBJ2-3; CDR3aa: CASSTIRLAGEGEDTQYF; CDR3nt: TGTGCCAGCAGCACAATCCGTCTAGCGGGAGAGGGGGAAGATACGCAGTATTTT
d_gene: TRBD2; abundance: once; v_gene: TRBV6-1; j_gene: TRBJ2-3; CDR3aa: CASSELLAGVTDTQYF; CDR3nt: TGTGCCAGCAGTGAACTATTAGCGGGAGTCACAGATACGCAGTATTTT
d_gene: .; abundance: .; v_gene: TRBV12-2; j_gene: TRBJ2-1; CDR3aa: CASRLEVHVGHEQFF; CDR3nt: TGTGCAAGTCGCTTAGAAGTCCACGTGGGTCATGAGCAGTTCTTC
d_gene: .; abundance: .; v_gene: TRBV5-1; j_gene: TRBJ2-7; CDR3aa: CASSLDWGPLGYEQYF; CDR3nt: TGCGCCAGCAGCTTGGACTGGGGGCCGCTAGGATACGAGCAGTACTTC
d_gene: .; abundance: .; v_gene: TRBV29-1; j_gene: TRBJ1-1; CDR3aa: CSVEYVGGTEAFF; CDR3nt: TGCAGCGTTGAGTATGTGGGCGGCACTGAAGCTTTCTTT
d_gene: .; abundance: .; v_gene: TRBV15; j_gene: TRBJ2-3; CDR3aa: CATSRDSSDTQYF; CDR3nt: TGTGCCACCAGCAGAGATTCGTCGGATACGCAGTATTTT
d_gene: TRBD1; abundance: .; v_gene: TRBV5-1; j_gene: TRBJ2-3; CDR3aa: CASSLVGTGNADTQYF; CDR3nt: TGCGCCAGCAGCTTGGTAGGGACAGGGAACGCAGATACGCAGTATTTT
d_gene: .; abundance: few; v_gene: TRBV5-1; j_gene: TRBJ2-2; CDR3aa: CASSLQGNTGELFF; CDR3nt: TGCGCCAGCAGCTTACAGGGTAACACCGGGGAGCTGTTTTTT
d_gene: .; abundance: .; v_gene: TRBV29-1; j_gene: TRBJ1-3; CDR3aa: CSVEAYSGNTIYF; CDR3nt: TGCAGCGTTGAGGCATACTCTGGAAACACCATATATTTT
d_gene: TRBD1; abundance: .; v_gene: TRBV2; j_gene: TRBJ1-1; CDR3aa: CASTKGQGTTKKEAFF; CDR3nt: TGTGCCAGCACCAAGGGACAGGGGACCACCAAAAAGGAAGCTTTCTTT
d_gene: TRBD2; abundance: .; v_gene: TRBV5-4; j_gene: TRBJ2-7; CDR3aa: CASSKETGTSGYAYEQYF; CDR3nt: TGTGCCAGCAGCAAAGAAACCGGGACTAGCGGGTATGCTTACGAGCAGTACTTC
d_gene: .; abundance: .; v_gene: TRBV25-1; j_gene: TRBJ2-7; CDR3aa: CASSELLAYEQYF; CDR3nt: TGTGCCAGCAGTGAATTATTAGCCTACGAGCAGTACTTC
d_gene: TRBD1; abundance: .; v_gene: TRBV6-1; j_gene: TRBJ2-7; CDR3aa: CAVQGTSYEQYF; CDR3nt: TGTGCCGTACAGGGGACCTCCTACGAGCAGTACTTC
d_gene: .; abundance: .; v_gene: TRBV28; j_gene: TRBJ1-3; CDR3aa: CASRSRDLTIYF; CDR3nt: TGTGCCAGCAGGTCACGAGACCTGACCATATATTTT
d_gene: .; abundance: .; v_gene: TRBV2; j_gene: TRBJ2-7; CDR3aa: CASSEWPADEQYF; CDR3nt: TGTGCCAGCAGTGAATGGCCTGCGGACGAGCAGTACTTC
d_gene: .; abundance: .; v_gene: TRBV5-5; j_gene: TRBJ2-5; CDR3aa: CASSLVVGETQYF; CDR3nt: TGTGCCAGCAGCTTGGTAGTAGGAGAGACCCAGTACTTC
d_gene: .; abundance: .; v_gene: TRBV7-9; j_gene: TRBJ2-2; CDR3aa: CASRQGRDTGELFF; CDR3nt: TGTGCCAGCCGGCAGGGTCGAGACACCGGGGAGCTGTTTTTT
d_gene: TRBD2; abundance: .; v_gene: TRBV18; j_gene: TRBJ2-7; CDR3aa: CASSRLAGPYEQYF; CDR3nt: TGTGCCAGCTCTCGACTAGCGGGGCCCTACGAGCAGTACTTC
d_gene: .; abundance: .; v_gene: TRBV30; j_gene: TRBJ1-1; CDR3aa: CAWSGPGWNTEAFF; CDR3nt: TGTGCCTGGAGCGGGCCAGGGTGGAACACTGAAGCTTTCTTT
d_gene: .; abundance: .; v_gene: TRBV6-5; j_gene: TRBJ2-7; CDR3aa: CASSYSRVSYEQYF; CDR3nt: TGTGCCAGCAGTTACTCGCGGGTGTCCTACGAGCAGTACTTC
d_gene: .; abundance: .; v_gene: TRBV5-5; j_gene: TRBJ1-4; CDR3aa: CASSSPRGEKLFF; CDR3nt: TGTGCCAGCAGCTCCCCCCGGGGGGAAAAACTGTTTTTT
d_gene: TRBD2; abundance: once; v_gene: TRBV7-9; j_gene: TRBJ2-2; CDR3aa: CASSLAGRGTGELFF; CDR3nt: TGTGCCAGCAGCTTAGCAGGGAGGGGAACCGGGGAGCTGTTTTTT
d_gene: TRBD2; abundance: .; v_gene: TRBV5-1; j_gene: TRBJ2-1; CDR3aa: CASSLEGTRGNEQFF; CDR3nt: TGCGCCAGCAGCTTGGAAGGGACTAGGGGCAATGAGCAGTTCTTC
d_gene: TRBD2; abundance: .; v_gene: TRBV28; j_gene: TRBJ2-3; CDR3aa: CASSPSGLAGETTDTQYF; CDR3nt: TGTGCCAGCAGTCCTTCGGGACTAGCGGGAGAGACCACAGATACGCAGTATTTT
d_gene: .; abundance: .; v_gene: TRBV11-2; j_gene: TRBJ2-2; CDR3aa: CASSPSGTSHTGELFF; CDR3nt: TGTGCCAGCAGCCCATCCGGGACTTCACACACCGGGGAGCTGTTTTTT
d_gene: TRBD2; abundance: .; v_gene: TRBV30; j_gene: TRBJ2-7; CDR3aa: CAWTSGTYEQYF; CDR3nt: TGTGCCTGGACTAGCGGAACCTACGAGCAGTACTTC
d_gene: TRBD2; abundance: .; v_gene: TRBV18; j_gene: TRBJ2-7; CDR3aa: CASSPPGLAGVGSYEQYF; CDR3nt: TGTGCCAGCTCACCACCGGGACTAGCGGGAGTTGGGTCCTACGAGCAGTACTTC
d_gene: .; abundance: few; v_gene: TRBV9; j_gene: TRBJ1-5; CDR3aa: CASSVDGRLEPQHF; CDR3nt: TGTGCCAGCAGCGTAGATGGACGTCTGGAGCCCCAGCATTTT
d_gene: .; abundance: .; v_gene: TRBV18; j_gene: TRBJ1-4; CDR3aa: CASSRGRTATNEKLFF; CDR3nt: TGTGCCAGCTCACGGGGACGGACTGCAACTAATGAAAAACTGTTTTTT